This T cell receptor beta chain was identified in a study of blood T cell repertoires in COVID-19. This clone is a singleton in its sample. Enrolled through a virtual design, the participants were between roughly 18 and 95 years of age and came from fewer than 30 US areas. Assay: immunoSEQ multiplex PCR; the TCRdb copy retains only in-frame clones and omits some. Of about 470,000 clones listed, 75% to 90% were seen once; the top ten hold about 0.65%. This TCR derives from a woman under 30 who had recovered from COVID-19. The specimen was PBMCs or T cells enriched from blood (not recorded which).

The CDR3 DNA reads TGTGCCAGCAGTTTAAGGGAAGGGAGGTCCTATAATTCACCCCTCCACTTT. Protein: CASSLREGRSYNSPLHF. The chain is built from TRBV28 and TRBJ1-6; D is undetermined. This CDR3 comprises 17 residues. The germline V gene encodes CDR1 MDHEN and CDR2 SYDVKM. Trimming pared 2 bases from V and 1 base from J, leaving 12 bases between. The full variable domain, with the rest looked up from reference TRBV28 and TRBJ1-6, is DVKVTQSSRYLVKRTGEKVFLECVQDMDHENMFWYRQDPGLGLRLIYFSYDVKMKEKGDIPEGYSVSREKKERFSLILESASTNQTSMYLCASSLREGRSYNSPLHFGNGTRLTVT.